This TCR beta chain is drawn from a study of blood T cell repertoires in COVID-19 (dated by TCRdb to about 2020). Regarding the study in general: Samples from collaborators originated in the United States, Italy and Spain and spanned both the acute and convalescent phases of COVID-19. The prospective study material was composed of cDNA or gDNA derived from T cells, B-cell-depleted T cells, or PBMCs. The dataset comprised deeply sampled blood TCRbeta repertoires from subjects exposed to, actively infected with, or recovered from COVID-19. A freely available public database, intended as a resource for researchers studying the immune response to SARS-CoV-2, is where the repertoires were released. Samples came from the ongoing ImmuneRACE study (first 160 participants) plus 1,254 subjects from 6 global collaborators. Sample metadata almost always included a de-identified subject ID, COVID-19 status, age in years and sex. Where available, HLA class I and class II types were taken from metadata supplied by the sample provider and were not determined by assay-based typing.

The CDR3 goes from the cysteine to the phenylalanine over 15 residues. The sequence is cut down to CDR3 DNA, 45 bases in frame from base 1. The trim is 3 bases for V and 1 base for J, with a gap of 9 bases between the germline ends. CDR1 MDHEN and CDR2 SYDVKM are derived from the germline V gene. General study outcomes and caveats: Clinical and demographic metadata were provided uncurated, with the amount varying by source and participant.

As regards this clone: It lacks a known antigen. No quality values exist for individual bases; no much larger clone is one base distant.

Whole blood was collected in K2EDTA tubes by collaborating institutions according to the institutions' own protocols. For TCRbeta analysis, collaborators shipped samples as frozen whole blood, isolated PBMCs, or DNA extracted from either of those sample types. TCRbeta CDR3 regions were amplified from genomic DNA by means of the immunoSEQ Assay, a bias-controlled multiplex PCR. The authors' pipeline ran thus. The number of nucleated cells in each sample was estimated from the amplification of reference gene primers within the assay. To quantify the absolute abundance of each unique TCRbeta CDR3 rearrangement, sequence reads were collapsed and filtered. Productive Simpson clonality was computed per sample as the square root of Simpson's diversity index over productive rearrangements. As stored in TCRdb, this immuneACCESS dataset retains in-frame rearrangements with V and J assigned. A fraction of the clones does not appear; measured against another copy, unresolved V genes explain less than half of the discrepancy, and the remainder lacks a known reason. The V and J calls and clone size come from that table; D and trimming were worked out from the DNA. Recorded for this sample are 70,000 or so clones; approximately 90% of them occurred a single time. Of the sample, approximately 5% falls within the top ten clones.

Recombination joined TRBV28 with TRBJ1-4, and the D gene may be TRBD1, 5 bases matching. This sequence originates from a woman aged 18 to 35 with acute or convalescent COVID-19. Sequenced sample: peripheral blood. The CDR3 protein: CASSFTGGTNEKLFF. The DNA is as follows: TGTGCCAGCAGTTTTACGGGGGGAACTAATGAAAAACTGTTTTTT. The variable domain in full, with residues beyond the CDR3 obtained from the reference TRBV28 and TRBJ1-4 genes, is DVKVTQSSRYLVKRTGEKVFLECVQDMDHENMFWYRQDPGLGLRLIYFSYDVKMKEKGDIPEGYSVSREKKERFSLILESASTNQTSMYLCASSFTGGTNEKLFFGSGTQLSVL.